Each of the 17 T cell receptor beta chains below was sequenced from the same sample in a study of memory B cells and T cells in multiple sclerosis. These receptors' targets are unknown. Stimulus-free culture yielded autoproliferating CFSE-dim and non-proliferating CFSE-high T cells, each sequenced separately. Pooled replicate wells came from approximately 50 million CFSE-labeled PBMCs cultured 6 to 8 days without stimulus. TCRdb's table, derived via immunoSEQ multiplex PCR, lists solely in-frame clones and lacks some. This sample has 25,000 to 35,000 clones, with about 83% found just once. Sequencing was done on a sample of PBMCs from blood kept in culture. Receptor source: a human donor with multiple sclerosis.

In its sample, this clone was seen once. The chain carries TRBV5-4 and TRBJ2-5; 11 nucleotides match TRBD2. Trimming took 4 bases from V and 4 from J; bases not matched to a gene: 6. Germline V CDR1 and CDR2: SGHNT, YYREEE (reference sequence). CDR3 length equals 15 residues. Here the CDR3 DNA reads TGTGCCAGCAGCGCTAGCGGGGGGAGGCCAGAGACCCAGTACTTC. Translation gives CASSASGGRPETQYF.

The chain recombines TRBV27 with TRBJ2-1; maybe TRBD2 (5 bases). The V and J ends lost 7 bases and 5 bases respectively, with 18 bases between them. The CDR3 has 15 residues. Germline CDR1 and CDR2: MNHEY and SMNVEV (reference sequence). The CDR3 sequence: CASNLVGSGHNEQFF. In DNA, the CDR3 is TGTGCCAGCAATCTGGTTGGGAGTGGACACAATGAGCAGTTCTTC.

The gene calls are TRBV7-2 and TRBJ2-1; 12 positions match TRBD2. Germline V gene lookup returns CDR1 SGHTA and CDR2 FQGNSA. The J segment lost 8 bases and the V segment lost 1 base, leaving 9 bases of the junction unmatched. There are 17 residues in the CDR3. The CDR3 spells CASSLVSLAGGPHEQFF. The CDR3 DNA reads TGTGCCAGCAGCTTAGTTTCCCTAGCGGGAGGGCCCCATGAGCAGTTCTTC.

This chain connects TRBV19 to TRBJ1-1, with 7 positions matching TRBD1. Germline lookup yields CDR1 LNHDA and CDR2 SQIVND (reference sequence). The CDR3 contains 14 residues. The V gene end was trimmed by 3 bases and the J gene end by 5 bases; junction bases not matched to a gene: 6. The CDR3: CASSMGTAATEAFF. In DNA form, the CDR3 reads TGTGCCAGTAGTATGGGGACAGCGGCTACTGAAGCTTTCTTT.

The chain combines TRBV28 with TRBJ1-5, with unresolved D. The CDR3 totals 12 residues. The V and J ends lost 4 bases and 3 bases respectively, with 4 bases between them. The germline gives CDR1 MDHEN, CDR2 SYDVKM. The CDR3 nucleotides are TGTGCCAGCAGTTGGCCCAATCAGCCCCAGCATTTT. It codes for CASSWPNQPQHF.

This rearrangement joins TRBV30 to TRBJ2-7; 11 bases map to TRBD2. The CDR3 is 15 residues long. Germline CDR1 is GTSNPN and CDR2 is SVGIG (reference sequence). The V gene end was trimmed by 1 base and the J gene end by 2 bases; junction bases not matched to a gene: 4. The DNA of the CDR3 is TGTGCCTGGAGTGGACTAGCGGGATTTACCTACGAGCAGTACTTC. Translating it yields CAWSGLAGFTYEQYF. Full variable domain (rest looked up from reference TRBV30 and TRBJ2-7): SQTIHQWPATLVQPVGSPLSLECTVEGTSNPNLYWYRQAAGRGLQLLFYSVGIGQISSEVPQNLSASRPQDRQFILSSKKLLLSDSGFYLCAWSGLAGFTYEQYFGPGTRLTVT.

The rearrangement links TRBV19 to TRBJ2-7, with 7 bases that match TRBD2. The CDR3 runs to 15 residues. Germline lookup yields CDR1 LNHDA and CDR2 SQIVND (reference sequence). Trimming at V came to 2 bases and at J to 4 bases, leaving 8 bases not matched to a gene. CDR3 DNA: TGTGCCAGTAGTATAACCGGGGGGACCTTTTACGAGCAGTACTTC. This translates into CASSITGGTFYEQYF.

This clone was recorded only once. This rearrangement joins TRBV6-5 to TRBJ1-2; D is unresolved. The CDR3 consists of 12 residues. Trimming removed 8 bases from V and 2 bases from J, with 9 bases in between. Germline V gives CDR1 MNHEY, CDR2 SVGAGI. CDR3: CASAAGNYGYTF. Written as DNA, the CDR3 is TGTGCCAGCGCTGCAGGCAACTATGGCTACACCTTC.

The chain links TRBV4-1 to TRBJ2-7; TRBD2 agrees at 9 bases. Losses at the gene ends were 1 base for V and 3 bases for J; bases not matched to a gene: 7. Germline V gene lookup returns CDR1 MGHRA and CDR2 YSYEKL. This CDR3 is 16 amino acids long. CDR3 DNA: TGCGCCAGCAGCCAAGGAGAGGTAGCGGGAGTCTACGAGCAGTACTTC. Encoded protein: CASSQGEVAGVYEQYF.

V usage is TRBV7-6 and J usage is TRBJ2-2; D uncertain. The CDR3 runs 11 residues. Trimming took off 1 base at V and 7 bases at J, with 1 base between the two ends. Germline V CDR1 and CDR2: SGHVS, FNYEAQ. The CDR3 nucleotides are TGTGCCAGCAGCTTAGACGGGGAGCTGTTTTTT. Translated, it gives CASSLDGELFF.

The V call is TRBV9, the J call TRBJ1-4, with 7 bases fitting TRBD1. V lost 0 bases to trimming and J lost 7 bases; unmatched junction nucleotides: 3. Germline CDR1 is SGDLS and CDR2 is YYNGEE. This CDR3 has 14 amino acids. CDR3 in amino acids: CASSVDPGGEKLFF. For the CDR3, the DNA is TGTGCCAGCAGCGTAGATCCAGGGGGTGAAAAACTGTTTTTT.

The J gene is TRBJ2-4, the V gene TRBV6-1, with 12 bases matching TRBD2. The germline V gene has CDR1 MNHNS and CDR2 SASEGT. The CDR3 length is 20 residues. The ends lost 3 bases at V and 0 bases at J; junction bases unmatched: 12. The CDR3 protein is CASSEFWTSGTVLAKNIQYF. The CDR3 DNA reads TGTGCCAGCAGTGAGTTTTGGACTAGCGGGACCGTACTAGCCAAAAACATTCAGTACTTC.

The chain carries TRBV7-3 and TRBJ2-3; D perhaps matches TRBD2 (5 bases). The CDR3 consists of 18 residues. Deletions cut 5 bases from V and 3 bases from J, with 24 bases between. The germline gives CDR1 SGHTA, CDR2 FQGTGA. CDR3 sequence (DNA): TGTGCCAGCAGCCAGGTATTGCGCGGAACAGAGGGTACAGATACGCAGTATTTT. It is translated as CASSQVLRGTEGTDTQYF.

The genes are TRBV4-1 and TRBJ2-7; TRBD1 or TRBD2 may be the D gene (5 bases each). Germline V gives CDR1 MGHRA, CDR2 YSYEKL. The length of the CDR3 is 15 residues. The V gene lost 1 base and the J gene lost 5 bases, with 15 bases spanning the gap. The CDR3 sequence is CASSQAETGPDEQYF. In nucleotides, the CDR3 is TGCGCCAGCAGCCAAGCAGAAACGGGGCCTGACGAGCAGTACTTC.

This chain's CDR3 is CASSWGTSEYNEQFF. CDR3 nucleotides: TGTGCCAGCAGTTGGGGGACTAGCGAGTACAATGAGCAGTTCTTC. The chain combines TRBV27 with TRBJ2-1, with 10 nucleotides matching TRBD2. The J segment lost 4 bases and the V segment lost 4 bases, leaving 4 bases of the junction unmatched. This CDR3 has 15 amino acids. CDR1 and CDR2 from the germline V gene are MNHEY and SMNVEV (reference sequence).

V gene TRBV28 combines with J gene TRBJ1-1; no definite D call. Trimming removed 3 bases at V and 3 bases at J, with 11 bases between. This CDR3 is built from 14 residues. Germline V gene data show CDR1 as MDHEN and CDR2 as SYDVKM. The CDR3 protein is CASSLNPSYTEAFF. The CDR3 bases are TGTGCCAGCAGTTTGAACCCTTCTTACACTGAAGCTTTCTTT.

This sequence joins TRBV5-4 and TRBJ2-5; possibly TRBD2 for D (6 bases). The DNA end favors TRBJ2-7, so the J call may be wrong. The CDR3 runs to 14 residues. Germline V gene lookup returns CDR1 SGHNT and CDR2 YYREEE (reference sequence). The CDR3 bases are TGTGCCAGCAGCGACGGAGGGTTCTCCTACGAGCAGTACTTC. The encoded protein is CASSDGGFSYEQYF.